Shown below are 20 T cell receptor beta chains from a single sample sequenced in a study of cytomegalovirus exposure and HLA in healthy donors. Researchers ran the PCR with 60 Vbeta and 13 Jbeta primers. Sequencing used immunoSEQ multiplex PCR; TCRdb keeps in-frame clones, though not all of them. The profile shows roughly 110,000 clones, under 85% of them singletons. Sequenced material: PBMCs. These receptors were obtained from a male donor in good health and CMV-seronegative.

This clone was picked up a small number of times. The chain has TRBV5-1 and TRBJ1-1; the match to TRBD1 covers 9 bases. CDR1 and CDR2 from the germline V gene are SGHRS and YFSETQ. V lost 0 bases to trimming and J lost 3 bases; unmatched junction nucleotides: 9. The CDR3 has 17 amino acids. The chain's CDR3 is CASSLAGTGRQYTEAFF. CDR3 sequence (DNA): TGCGCCAGCAGCTTGGCGGGGACAGGGAGGCAGTACACTGAAGCTTTCTTT.

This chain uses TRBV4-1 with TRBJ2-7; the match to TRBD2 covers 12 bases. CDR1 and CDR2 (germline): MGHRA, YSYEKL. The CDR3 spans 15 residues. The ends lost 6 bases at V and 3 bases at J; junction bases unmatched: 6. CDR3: CASSHPGLAGYEQYF. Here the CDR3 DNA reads TGCGCCAGCAGTCATCCGGGACTAGCGGGCTACGAGCAGTACTTC.

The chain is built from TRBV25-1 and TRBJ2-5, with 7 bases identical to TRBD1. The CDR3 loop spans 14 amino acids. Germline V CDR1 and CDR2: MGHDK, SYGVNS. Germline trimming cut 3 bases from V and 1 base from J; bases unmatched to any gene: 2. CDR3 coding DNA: TGTGCCAGCAGTGACGGACAGGTCCAAGAGACCCAGTACTTC. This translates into CASSDGQVQETQYF.

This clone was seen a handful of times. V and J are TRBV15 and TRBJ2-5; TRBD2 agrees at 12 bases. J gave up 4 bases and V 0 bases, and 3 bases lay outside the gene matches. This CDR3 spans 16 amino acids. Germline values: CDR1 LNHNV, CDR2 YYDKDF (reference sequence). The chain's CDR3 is CATSRDQGLAGETQYF. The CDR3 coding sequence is TGTGCCACCAGCAGAGACCAGGGACTAGCGGGAGAGACCCAGTACTTC.

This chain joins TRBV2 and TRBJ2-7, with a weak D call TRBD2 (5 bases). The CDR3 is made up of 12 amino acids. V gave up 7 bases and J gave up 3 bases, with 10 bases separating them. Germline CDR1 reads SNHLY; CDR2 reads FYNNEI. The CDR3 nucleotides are TGTGCCAGCATCTTCCGGGGCTACGAGCAGTACTTC. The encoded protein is CASIFRGYEQYF. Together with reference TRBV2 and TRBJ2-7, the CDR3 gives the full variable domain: EPEVTQTPSHQVTQMGQEVILRCVPISNHLYFYWYRQILGQKVEFLVSFYNNEISEKSEIFDDQFSVERPDGSNFTLKIRSTKLEDSAMYFCASIFRGYEQYFGPGTRLTVT.

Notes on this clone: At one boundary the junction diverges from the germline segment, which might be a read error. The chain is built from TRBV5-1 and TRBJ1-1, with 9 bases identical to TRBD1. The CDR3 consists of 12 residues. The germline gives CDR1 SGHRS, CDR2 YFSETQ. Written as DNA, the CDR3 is TGCGCCAGCAGCCTACAGGGGGCTGAAACTTTCTTT. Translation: CASSLQGAETFF.

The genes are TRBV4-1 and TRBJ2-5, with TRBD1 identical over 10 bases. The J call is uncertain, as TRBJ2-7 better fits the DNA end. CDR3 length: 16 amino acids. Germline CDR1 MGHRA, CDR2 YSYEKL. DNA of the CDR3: TGCGCCAGCAGCCAGAGGGGACAGGGGTCTATCGACGAGCAGTACTTC. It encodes CASSQRGQGSIDEQYF.

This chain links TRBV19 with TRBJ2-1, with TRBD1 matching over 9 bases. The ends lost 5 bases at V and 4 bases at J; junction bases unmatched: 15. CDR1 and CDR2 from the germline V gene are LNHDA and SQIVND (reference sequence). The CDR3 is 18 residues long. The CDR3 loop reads CASSGDRGTLLGYNEQFF. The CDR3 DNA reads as TGTGCCAGTAGTGGAGACAGGGGGACCCTACTCGGGTACAATGAGCAGTTCTTC. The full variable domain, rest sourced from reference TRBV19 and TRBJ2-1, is DGGITQSPKYLFRKEGQNVTLSCEQNLNHDAMYWYRQDPGQGLRLIYYSQIVNDFQKGDIAEGYSVSREKKESFPLTVTSAQKNPTAFYLCASSGDRGTLLGYNEQFFGPGTRLTVL.

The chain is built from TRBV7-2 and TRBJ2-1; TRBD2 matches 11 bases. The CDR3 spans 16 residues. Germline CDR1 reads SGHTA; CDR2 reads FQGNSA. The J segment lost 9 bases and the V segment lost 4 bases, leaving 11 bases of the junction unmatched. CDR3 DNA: TGTGCCAGCAGCTCGGGACTAGCGGACCGTGGGAGTGAGCAGTTCTTC. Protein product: CASSSGLADRGSEQFF.

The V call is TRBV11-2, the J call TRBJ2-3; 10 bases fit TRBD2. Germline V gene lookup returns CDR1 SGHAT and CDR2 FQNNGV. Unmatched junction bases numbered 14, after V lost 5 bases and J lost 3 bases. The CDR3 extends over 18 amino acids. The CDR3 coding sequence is TGTGCCAGCAGCGCGGGGGGTAGCGGGAGGCCGGGGACAGATACGCAGTATTTT. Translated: CASSAGGSGRPGTDTQYF.

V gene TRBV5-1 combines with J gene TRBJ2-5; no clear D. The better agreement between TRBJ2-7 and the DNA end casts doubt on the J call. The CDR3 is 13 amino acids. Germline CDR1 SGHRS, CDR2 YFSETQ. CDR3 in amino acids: CASSAAVTYEQYF. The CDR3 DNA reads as TGCGCCAGCAGTGCGGCAGTTACCTACGAGCAGTACTTC.

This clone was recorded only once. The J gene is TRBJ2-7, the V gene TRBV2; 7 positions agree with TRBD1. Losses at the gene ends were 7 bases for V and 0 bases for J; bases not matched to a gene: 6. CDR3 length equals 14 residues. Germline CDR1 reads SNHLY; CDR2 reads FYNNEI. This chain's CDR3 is CASKPGQSSYEQYF. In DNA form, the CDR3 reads TGTGCCAGCAAGCCGGGACAGAGCTCCTACGAGCAGTACTTC.

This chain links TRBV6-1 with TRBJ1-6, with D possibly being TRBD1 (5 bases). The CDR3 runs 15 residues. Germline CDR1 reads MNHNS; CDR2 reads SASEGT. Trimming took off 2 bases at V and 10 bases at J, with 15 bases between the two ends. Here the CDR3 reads CASSELVGDRSPLHF. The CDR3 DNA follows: TGTGCCAGCAGTGAACTCGTAGGGGATCGGTCACCCCTCCACTTT.

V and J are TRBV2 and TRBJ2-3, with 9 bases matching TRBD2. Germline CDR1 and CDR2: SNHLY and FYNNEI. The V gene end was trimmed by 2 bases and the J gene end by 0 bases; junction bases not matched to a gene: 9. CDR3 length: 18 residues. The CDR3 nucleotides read TGTGCCAGCAGTGAATTGGCGGGAGGGCCTTCTAGCACAGATACGCAGTATTTT. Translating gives CASSELAGGPSSTDTQYF. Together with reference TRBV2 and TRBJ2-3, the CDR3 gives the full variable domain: EPEVTQTPSHQVTQMGQEVILRCVPISNHLYFYWYRQILGQKVEFLVSFYNNEISEKSEIFDDQFSVERPDGSNFTLKIRSTKLEDSAMYFCASSELAGGPSSTDTQYFGPGTRLTVL.

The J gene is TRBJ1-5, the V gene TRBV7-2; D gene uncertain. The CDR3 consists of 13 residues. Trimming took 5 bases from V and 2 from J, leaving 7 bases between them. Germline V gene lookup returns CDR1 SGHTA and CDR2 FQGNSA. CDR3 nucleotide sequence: TGTGCCAGCAGCGGGCAGGGCAATCAGCCCCAGCATTTT. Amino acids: CASSGQGNQPQHF.

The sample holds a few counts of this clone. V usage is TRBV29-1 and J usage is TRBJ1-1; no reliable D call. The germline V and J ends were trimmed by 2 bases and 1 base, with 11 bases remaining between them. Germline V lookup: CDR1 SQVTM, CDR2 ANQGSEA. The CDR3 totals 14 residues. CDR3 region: CSVESTWANTEAFF. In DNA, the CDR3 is TGCAGCGTTGAATCAACCTGGGCGAACACTGAAGCTTTCTTT. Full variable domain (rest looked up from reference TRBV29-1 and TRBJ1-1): SAVISQKPSRDICQRGTSLTIQCQVDSQVTMMFWYRQQPGQSLTLIATANQGSEATYESGFVIDKFPISRPNLTFSTLTVSNMSPEDSSIYLCSVESTWANTEAFFGQGTRLTVV.

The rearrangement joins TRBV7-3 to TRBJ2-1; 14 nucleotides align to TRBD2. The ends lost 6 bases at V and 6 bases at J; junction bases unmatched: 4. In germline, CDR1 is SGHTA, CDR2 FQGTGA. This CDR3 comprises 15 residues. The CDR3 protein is CASSRGTSGSNEQFF. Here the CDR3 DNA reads TGTGCCAGCAGTCGGGGGACTAGCGGGAGCAATGAGCAGTTCTTC.

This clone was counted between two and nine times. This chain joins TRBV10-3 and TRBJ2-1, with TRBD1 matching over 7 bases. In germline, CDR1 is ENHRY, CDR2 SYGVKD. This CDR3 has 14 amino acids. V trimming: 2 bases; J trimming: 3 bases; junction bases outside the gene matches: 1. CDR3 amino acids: CAISEGQDYNEQFF. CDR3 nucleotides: TGTGCCATCAGTGAGGGACAGGACTACAATGAGCAGTTCTTC.

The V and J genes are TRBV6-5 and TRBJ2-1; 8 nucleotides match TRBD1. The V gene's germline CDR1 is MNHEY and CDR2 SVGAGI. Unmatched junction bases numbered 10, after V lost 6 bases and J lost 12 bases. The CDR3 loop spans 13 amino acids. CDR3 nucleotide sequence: TGTGCCAGCAGCACCGGACAGGGCACTCTGCAGTTCTTC. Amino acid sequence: CASSTGQGTLQFF.

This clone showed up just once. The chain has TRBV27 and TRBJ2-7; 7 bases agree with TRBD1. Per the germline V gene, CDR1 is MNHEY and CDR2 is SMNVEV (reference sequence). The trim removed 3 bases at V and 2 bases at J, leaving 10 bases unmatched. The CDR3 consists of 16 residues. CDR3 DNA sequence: TGTGCCAGCAGTTTGGCCCGGACAGGAGCCCCCTACGAGCAGTACTTC. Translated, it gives CASSLARTGAPYEQYF.